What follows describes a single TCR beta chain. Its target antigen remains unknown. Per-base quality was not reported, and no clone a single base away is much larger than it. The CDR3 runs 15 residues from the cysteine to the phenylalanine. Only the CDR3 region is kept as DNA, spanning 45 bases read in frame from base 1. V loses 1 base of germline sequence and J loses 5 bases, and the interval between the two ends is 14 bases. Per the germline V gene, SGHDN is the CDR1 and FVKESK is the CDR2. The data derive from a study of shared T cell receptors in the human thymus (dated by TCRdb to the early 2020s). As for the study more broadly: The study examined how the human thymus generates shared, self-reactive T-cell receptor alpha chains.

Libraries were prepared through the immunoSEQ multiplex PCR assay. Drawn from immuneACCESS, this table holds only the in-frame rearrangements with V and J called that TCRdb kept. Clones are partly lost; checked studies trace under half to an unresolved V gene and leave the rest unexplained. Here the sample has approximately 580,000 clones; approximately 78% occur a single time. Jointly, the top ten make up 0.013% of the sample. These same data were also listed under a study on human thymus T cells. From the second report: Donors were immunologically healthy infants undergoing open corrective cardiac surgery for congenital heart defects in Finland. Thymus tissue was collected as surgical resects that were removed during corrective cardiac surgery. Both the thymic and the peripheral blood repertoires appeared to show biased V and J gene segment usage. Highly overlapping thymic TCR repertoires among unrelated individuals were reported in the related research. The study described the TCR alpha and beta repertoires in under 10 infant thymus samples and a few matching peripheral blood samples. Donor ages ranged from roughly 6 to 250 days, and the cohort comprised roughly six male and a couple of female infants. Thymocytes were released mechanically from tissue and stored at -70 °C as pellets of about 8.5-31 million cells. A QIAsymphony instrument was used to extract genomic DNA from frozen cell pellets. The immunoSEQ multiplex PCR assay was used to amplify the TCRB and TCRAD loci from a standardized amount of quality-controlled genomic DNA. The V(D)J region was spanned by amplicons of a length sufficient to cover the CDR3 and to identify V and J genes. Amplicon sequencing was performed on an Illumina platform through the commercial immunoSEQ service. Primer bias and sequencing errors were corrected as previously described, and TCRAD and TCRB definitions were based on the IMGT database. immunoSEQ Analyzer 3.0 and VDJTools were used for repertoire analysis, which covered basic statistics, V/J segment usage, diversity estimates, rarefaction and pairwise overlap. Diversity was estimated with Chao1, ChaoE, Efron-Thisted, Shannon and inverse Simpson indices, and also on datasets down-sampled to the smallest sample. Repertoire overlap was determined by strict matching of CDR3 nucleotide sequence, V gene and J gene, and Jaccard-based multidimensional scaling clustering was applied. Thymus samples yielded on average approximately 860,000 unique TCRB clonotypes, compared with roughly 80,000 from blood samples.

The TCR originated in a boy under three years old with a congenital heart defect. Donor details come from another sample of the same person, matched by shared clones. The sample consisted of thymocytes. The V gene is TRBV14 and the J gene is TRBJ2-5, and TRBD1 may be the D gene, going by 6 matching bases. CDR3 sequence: CASSQAGTPGETQYF. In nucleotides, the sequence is TGTGCCAGCAGCCAAGCTGGGACACCAGGGGAGACCCAGTACTTC.